Listed below are T cell receptor beta chains from one sample, sequenced in a study of blood T cell repertoires in COVID-19. Only in-frame clones appear in the TCRdb table, and some are missing; sequencing was by immunoSEQ multiplex PCR. Among 70,000 to 95,000 clones, more than 80% were seen once, and the ten largest hold approximately 14%. Sequences were obtained from peripheral blood. The receptor source for this set is a human donor in a cohort sampled during active COVID-19. Both conserved end residues are part of each CDR3.

>TRBJ1-5|TRBV2
CASRGENQPQHF
>TRBJ2-1|TRBV12-3/TRBV12-4
CASSLGGGEQFF
>TRBJ1-5|TRBV2
CAGGRGGGQPQHF
>TRBJ1-6|TRBV5-1
CASSLSGSNSPLHF
>TRBJ1-4|TRBV2
CASSPGGMSTNEKLFF
>TRBJ1-1|TRBV7-3
CASSLSGTTEAFF
>TRBJ1-2|TRBV30
CAWFDRGTGYTF
>TRBJ2-3|TRBV5-1
CASSLPRGDTDTQYF
>TRBJ1-6|TRBV5-5
CASSLDRGGGTDNSPLHF
>TRBJ2-7|TRBV5-4
CASSSRQGTREQYF
>TRBJ2-2|TRBV3-1/TRBV3-2
CASSQDSASGGAGELFF
>TRBJ1-1|TRBV19
CASSKRTGANTEAFF
>TRBJ2-3|TRBV12-5
CASGSNSGDTQYF
>TRBJ1-1|TRBV3-1/TRBV3-2
CASSRGGGVTEAFF
>TRBJ1-3|TRBV6-5
CASSYSRTGTGNTIYF
>TRBJ2-3|TRBV15
CATRRTGVGTDTQYF
>TRBJ1-1|TRBV6-6
CASSYAGSGTEAFF
>TRBJ1-2|TRBV24-1
CATSDARTGGGYGYTF
>TRBJ2-7|TRBV28
CASSHGQGTYEQYF
>TRBJ1-2|TRBV11-2
CASSLDPGGIYGYTF
>TRBJ1-2|TRBV5-1
CASSSTSGQGYTF